This TCR beta chain was observed in a study of cytomegalovirus exposure and HLA in healthy donors. General observations from the study: It was reported in a later analysis that an Asian-associated ancestry cluster showed fewer N-insertions than the approximately 700-donor mean. The analysis excluded some indistinguishable V segments, including TRBV6-2 and TRBV6-3. Specific recognition of CMV antigens was confirmed in vitro for three chains (all CMV-associated). Researchers reportedly found TCR beta sequences accurately predicted most subjects' HLA-A and HLA-B alleles.

With respect to this clone: As yet, its antigen is unknown.

Primers included in the PCR were 60 Vbeta and 13 Jbeta primers. Sequencing was performed with immunoSEQ multiplex PCR; in TCRdb, only in-frame clones are kept and a portion is missing. This table has 90,000 to 100,000 clones, approximately 72% appearing once. Trimming removed 5 bases from V and 4 bases from J; junction bases left unmatched: 7. The CDR3 sequence is 14 residues long. The V gene's germline CDR1 is MNHEY and CDR2 SMNVEV (reference sequence). The clonotype originates from a woman between 40 and 50 years old in good health and CMV-seronegative. This chain joins TRBV27 and TRBJ2-7, with TRBD2 matching over 8 bases. Sequencing was done on a sample of PBMCs. The CDR3 nucleotides are TGTGCCAGCAGTCTGACTACTAGCGGATACGAGCAGTACTTC. Its protein product is CASSLTTSGYEQYF.